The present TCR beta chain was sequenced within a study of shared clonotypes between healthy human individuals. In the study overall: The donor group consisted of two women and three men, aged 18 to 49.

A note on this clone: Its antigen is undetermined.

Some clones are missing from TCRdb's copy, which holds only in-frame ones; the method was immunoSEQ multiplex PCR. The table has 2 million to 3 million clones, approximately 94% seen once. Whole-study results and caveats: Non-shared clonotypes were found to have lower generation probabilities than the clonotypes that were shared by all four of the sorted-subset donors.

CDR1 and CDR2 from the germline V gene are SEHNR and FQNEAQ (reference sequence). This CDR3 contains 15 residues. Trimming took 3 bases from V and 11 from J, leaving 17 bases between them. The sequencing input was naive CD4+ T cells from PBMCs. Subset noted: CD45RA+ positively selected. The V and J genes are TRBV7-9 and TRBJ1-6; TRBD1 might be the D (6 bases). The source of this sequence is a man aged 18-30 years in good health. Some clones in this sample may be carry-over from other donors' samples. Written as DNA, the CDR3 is TGTGCCAGCAGCTTGAGACAGGATGGCAGGGCACCCCTCCACTTT. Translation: CASSLRQDGRAPLHF.